Each of the 2 T cell receptor beta chains below was sequenced from the same sample in a study of blood T cells in healthy people across ages. Together with a sample-barcoded 5' primer, a J-beta primer mix was included in a second PCR lasting about 7 to 11 cycles. Via MiXCR, TCRdb re-called the 5' RACE reads, giving one row per CDR3 protein. The data show about 620,000 distinct CDR3 sequences, with 20% to 25% seen just once and 3.5% to 4% held by the top ten. The sample was blood. Every receptor here comes from a man aged 70 or older in good health.

The V and J genes are TRBV20-1 and TRBJ2-3, with 12 bases identical to TRBD2. CDR1 and CDR2 from the germline V gene are DFQATT and SNEGSKA (reference sequence). The CDR3 extends over 17 amino acids. V dropped 1 base and J dropped 0; count of bases not matched to a gene: 5. In DNA, the CDR3 is TGCAGTGCTAGAGCAACTAGCGGGAGGAGTAGCACAGATACGCAGTATTTT. It is translated as CSARATSGRSSTDTQYF.

V is TRBV19 and J is TRBJ2-4; the D gene is possibly TRBD1 (5 bases). Trimming pared 4 bases from V and 7 bases from J, leaving 17 bases between. This CDR3 spans 15 amino acids. In germline, CDR1 is LNHDA, CDR2 SQIVND (reference sequence). DNA for the CDR3: TGTGCCAGTAGTACGGGCTCCAGGACAAGTAACATTCAGTACTTC. This gives the protein CASSTGSRTSNIQYF.